The T cell receptor (beta chain) described here comes from a study of blood T cells in healthy people across ages. General study points: Expanded clonotype changes were possibly confounded by unknown donor CMV status.

Remarks on this clonotype: The target antigen is unknown.

A sample-barcoded 5' primer and a J-beta primer mix were used in a second PCR of about 7 to 11 cycles. TCRdb called the 5' RACE reads again in MiXCR, with one record for every CDR3 protein. The table includes some 690,000 distinct CDR3 sequences, about 20% detected once. CDR1 SEHNR and CDR2 FQNEAQ come from the germline V gene (reference sequence). The length of the CDR3 is 15 residues. The chain is built from TRBV7-9 and TRBJ2-1, with D hard to call. The end of the DNA is better explained by TRBJ2-5, so the J call may be wrong. The clonotype comes from a man aged 65-85 years in good health. The sequencing sample was made of blood. The CDR3: CASSFRMGKQETQYF. In DNA, the CDR3 is TGTGCCAGCAGCTTTCGCATGGGGAAGCAAGAGACCCAGTACTTC.